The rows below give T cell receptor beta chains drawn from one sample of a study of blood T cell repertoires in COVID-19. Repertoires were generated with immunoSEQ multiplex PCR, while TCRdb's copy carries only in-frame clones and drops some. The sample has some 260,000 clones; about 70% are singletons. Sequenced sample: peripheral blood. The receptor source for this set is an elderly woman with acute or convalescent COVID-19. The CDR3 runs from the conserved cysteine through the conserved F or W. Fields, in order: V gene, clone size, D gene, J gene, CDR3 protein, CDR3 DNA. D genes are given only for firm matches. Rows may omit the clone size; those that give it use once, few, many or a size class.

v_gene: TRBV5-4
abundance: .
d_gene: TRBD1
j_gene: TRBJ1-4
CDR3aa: CASSQDRGRPTNEKLFF
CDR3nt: TGTGCCAGCAGCCAGGACAGGGGCCGTCCAACTAATGAAAAACTGTTTTTT

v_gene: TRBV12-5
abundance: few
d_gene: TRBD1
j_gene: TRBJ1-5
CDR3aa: CASGYLGVTGTEMTPQHF
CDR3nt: TGTGCTAGTGGTTACTTGGGCGTCACCGGGACAGAAATGACGCCCCAGCATTTT

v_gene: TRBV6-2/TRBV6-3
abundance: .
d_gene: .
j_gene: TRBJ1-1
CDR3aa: CASSPHGGQLMNTEAFF
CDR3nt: TGTGCCAGCAGCCCCCATGGAGGACAGCTCATGAACACTGAAGCTTTCTTT

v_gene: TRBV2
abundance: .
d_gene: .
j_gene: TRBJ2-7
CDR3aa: CASRRQRSYEQYF
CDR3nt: TGTGCCAGCAGGAGACAGCGATCCTACGAGCAGTACTTC

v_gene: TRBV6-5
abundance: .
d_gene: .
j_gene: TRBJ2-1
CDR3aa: CASSRGKDYNEQFF
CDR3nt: TGTGCCTCCTCAAGGGGGAAGGACTACAATGAGCAGTTCTTC

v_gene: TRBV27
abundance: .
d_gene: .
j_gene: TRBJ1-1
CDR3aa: CASYRQANTEAFF
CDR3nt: TGTGCCAGCTATAGACAGGCGAACACTGAAGCTTTCTTT

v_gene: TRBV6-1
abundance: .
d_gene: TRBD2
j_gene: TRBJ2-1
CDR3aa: CASSEVFGGSSYNEQFF
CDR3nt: TGTGCCAGCAGTGAAGTTTTCGGGGGGAGCTCCTACAATGAGCAGTTCTTC

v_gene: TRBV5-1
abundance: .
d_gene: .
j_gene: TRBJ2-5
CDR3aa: CASSPLPSKTQYF
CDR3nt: TGCGCCAGCAGCCCGTTACCCAGTAAGACCCAGTACTTC

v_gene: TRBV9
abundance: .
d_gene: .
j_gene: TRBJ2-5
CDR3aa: CASSVGLANQETQYF
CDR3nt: TGTGCCAGCAGCGTAGGCCTAGCGAACCAAGAGACCCAGTACTTC

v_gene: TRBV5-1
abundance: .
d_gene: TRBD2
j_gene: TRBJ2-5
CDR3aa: CASYRASGSQETQYF
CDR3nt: TGCGCCAGCTATCGGGCTAGCGGGAGCCAAGAGACCCAGTACTTC

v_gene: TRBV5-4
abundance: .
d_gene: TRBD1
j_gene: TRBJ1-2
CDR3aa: CASSTGTGVGYGYTF
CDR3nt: TGTGCCAGCAGCACCGGGACAGGGGTTGGCTATGGCTACACCTTC

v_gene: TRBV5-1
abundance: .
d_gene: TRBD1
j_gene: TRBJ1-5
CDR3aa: CASSLGTGVQPQHF
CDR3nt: TGCGCCAGCAGCTTGGGGACAGGGGTTCAGCCCCAGCATTTT

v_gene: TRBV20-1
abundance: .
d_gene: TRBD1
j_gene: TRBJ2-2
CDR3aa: CSASKGGSTGELFF
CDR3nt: TGCAGTGCTAGTAAAGGGGGCAGTACCGGGGAGCTGTTTTTT

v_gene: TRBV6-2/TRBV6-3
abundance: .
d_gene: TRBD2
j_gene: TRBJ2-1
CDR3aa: CASSLTSGFANEQFF
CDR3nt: TGTGCCAGCAGTCTTACTAGCGGGTTTGCCAATGAGCAGTTCTTC

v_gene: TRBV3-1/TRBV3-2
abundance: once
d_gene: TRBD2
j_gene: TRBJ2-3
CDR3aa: CASSQLTSGGTDTQYF
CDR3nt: TGTGCCAGCAGCCAACTTACTAGCGGGGGCACAGATACGCAGTATTTT

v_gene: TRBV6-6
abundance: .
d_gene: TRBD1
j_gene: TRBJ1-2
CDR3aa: CASSRPGQGNYGYTF
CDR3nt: TGTGCCAGCAGTCGGCCGGGACAGGGGAACTATGGCTACACCTTC

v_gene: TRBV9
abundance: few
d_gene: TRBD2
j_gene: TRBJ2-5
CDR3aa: CASSVASLAGQETQYF
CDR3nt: TGTGCCAGCAGCGTAGCGTCCCTAGCGGGACAAGAGACCCAGTACTTC

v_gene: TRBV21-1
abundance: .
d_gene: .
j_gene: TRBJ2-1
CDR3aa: CASSKNDLAGGPPHTHEQFF
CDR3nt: TGTGCCAGCAGCAAAAACGATCTAGCGGGAGGCCCTCCGCACACTCATGAGCAGTTCTTC

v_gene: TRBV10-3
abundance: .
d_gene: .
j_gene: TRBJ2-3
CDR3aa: CAIRPSEAQDTQYF
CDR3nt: TGTGCCATCAGGCCTAGCGAGGCCCAAGATACGCAGTATTTT

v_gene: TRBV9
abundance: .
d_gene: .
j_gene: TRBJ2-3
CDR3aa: CASSVGGHGTDTQYF
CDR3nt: TGTGCCAGCAGCGTAGGGGGCCACGGGACTGATACGCAGTATTTT

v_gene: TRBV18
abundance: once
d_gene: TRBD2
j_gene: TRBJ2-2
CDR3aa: CASSPGLAGVDGGELFF
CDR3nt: TGTGCCAGCTCACCCGGACTAGCGGGAGTGGATGGCGGGGAGCTGTTTTTT

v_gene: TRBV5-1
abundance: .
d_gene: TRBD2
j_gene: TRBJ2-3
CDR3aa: CASSPSGGRGTDTQYF
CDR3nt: TGCGCCAGCAGCCCATCGGGGGGTAGGGGCACAGATACGCAGTATTTT